The clone carrying this T cell receptor beta chain was found many times. This record comes from a study of metastatic and nonmetastatic thyroid tumors. The CDR3 has 13 amino acids. V lost 10 bases and J lost 3, with 16 bases in between. Per the germline V gene, CDR1 is LGHDT and CDR2 is YNNKEL (reference sequence). No treatment had been given to any patient before thyroid surgery. TCRdb re-called the PCR reads through MiXCR. The profile covers around 15,000 clones, with roughly a quarter appearing a single time and under 8.5% taken by the ten largest. Sequences were obtained from tumor tissue. The chain has TRBV3-1 and TRBJ2-7; D is possibly TRBD2 (5 bases). This receptor was identified in a female donor with papillary thyroid cancer or a benign thyroid nodule (not recorded which). Some clones in this sample may be carry-over from other donors' samples. Here the CDR3 reads CANETLRDYEQYF. The CDR3 DNA reads as TGTGCCAACGAGACCCTACGGGACTACGAGCAGTACTTC.